Listed below are T cell receptor beta chains from one sample, sequenced in a study of response to subunit inactivated influenza vaccine. Via MiXCR, TCRdb re-called the RT-PCR reads, giving one row per CDR3 protein. The sample has 280,000 or so distinct CDR3 sequences, about a fifth seen once. The input for sequencing was PBMCs from blood, taken approximately 20 months after vaccination. All receptors derive from a man aged 50 to 69 who received an inactivated influenza vaccine. Both conserved end residues are part of each CDR3. The D gene is left open where the match is weak. The size entry is marked missing in some rows and otherwise reads once, few, many or a size class.

clone_size j_call v_call d_call cdr3_aa cdr3_nt
few TRBJ2-3 TRBV7-2 TRBD2 CASSSWTSGTDTQYF TGTGCCAGCAGCTCATGGACTAGCGGGACTGATACGCAGTATTTT
. TRBJ1-1 TRBV30 . CAWSVVGLAFF TGTGCCTGGAGTGTAGTAGGGTTGGCTTTCTTT
few TRBJ1-3 TRBV5-4 . CASSLGARGYSSAGNTIYF TGTGCCAGCAGCTTAGGGGCTAGGGGTTATTCATCTGCTGGAAACACCATATATTTT
. TRBJ1-5 TRBV28 . CASSRLGGDQPQHF TGTGCCAGCAGCCGTTTGGGGGGGGATCAGCCCCAGCATTTT
. TRBJ1-4 TRBV25-1 . CASSDYWGGGEKLFF TGTGCCAGCAGTGATTATTGGGGCGGTGGTGAAAAACTGTTTTTT
few TRBJ1-6 TRBV14 . CASSYSYNSPLHF TGTGCCAGCAGCTACTCCTATAATTCACCCCTCCACTTT
many TRBJ1-1 TRBV29-1 . CSVDVTGNTEAFF TGCAGCGTTGACGTGACCGGTAACACTGAAGCTTTCTTT
few TRBJ2-2 TRBV11-1 TRBD2 CASIPGGWEPRTGELFF TGTGCCAGCATCCCGGGGGGGTGGGAACCTCGGACCGGGGAGCTGTTTTTT
. TRBJ2-1 TRBV29-1 . CSVEDLVEQFF TGCAGCGTTGAAGATCTAGTTGAGCAGTTCTTC
many TRBJ2-1 TRBV9 TRBD2 CASSVGTSGGNSNEQFF TGTGCCAGCAGCGTAGGGACTAGCGGGGGGAATAGCAATGAGCAGTTCTTC
few TRBJ2-4 TRBV6-1 . CASMLVGAKNIQYF TGTGCCAGCATGCTGGTGGGGGCCAAAAACATTCAGTACTTC
many TRBJ1-3 TRBV7-2 . CASSLGLGKGNTIYF TGTGCCAGCAGCTTAGGGTTAGGGAAAGGAAACACCATATATTTT
many TRBJ2-7 TRBV7-2 TRBD1 CASSPGPGQETYEQYF TGTGCCAGCAGCCCTGGGCCGGGACAGGAGACCTACGAGCAGTACTTC
many TRBJ1-2 TRBV28 TRBD1 CASTPDRGRGYGYTF TGTGCCAGCACCCCGGACAGGGGGCGCGGCTATGGCTACACCTTC
. TRBJ1-4 TRBV5-1 TRBD1 CASSWGTGEGEKLFF TGCGCCAGCAGCTGGGGGACAGGGGAAGGGGAAAAACTGTTTTTT
. TRBJ2-2 TRBV4-2 TRBD2 CASSQELAGKTGELFF TGTGCCAGCAGCCAGGAACTAGCGGGAAAGACCGGGGAGCTGTTTTTT
many TRBJ1-5 TRBV7-9 . CASSSGHNQPQHF TGTGCCAGCAGCTCAGGCCACAATCAGCCCCAGCATTTT
. TRBJ2-3 TRBV4-3 . CASSEEGEDTQYF TGCGCCAGCAGCGAGGAGGGGGAGGATACGCAGTATTTT
. TRBJ2-5 TRBV20-1 TRBD2 CSATGTSGRVGETQYF TGCAGTGCTACCGGGACTAGCGGGAGGGTAGGAGAGACCCAGTACTTC
few TRBJ1-1 TRBV10-3 . CAISASRDMNTEAFF TGTGCCATCAGTGCGTCGAGAGATATGAACACTGAAGCTTTCTTT
few TRBJ1-6 TRBV7-2 . CASSSWVWGNSPLHF TGTGCCAGCAGCTCATGGGTTTGGGGTAATTCACCCCTCCACTTT
few TRBJ1-2 TRBV20-1 . CSASRDIFDGYTF TGCAGTGCTAGTAGGGACATCTTCGATGGCTACACCTTC
. TRBJ1-2 TRBV9 . CASSGGTPYGYTF TGTGCCAGCAGCGGGGGGACCCCTTATGGCTACACCTTC
many TRBJ1-1 TRBV5-1 . CASSLQGVNTEAFF TGCGCCAGCTCCCTCCAGGGCGTGAACACTGAAGCTTTCTTT
few TRBJ1-1 TRBV29-1 . CSVDSLGPGGTEAFF TGCAGCGTTGATTCGTTGGGGCCCGGGGGCACTGAAGCTTTCTTT
few TRBJ1-4 TRBV20-1 . CSAHGGDEKLFF TGCAGTGCCCACGGGGGGGATGAAAAACTGTTTTTT
few TRBJ2-1 TRBV7-2 . CASSLSDYYEQFF TGTGCCAGCAGCTTATCGGACTACTATGAGCAGTTCTTC
. TRBJ1-1 TRBV6-6 . CASTKQGNTEAFF TGTGCCAGCACCAAACAGGGAAACACTGAAGCTTTCTTT
. TRBJ2-3 TRBV20-1 . CSASRGADTQYF TGCAGTGCTAGCCGGGGCGCAGATACGCAGTATTTT
. TRBJ2-3 TRBV15 TRBD2 CATSRDLFAGGPDTQYF TGTGCCACCAGCAGAGATCTTTTTGCGGGGGGGCCGGATACGCAGTATTTT
. TRBJ1-1 TRBV4-2 TRBD1 CASGQDKTGAFWEGEAFF TGTGCCAGCGGCCAAGATAAGACAGGGGCCTTCTGGGAGGGTGAAGCTTTCTTT
. TRBJ1-4 TRBV28 TRBD1 CASRKDRGSGNEKLFF TGTGCCAGCAGAAAAGACAGGGGCTCTGGTAATGAAAAACTGTTTTTT
. TRBJ2-2 TRBV5-1 . CASSVGHSRGTGELFF TGCGCCAGCAGCGTTGGACACAGCCGGGGCACCGGGGAGCTGTTTTTT
. TRBJ1-3 TRBV18 . CASSPPVGNTIYF TGTGCCAGCTCACCACCGGTTGGAAACACCATATATTTT
few TRBJ1-2 TRBV18 . CASSPGQLPGYGYTF TGTGCCAGCTCACCAGGGCAGTTGCCAGGCTATGGCTACACCTTC
few TRBJ1-1 TRBV19 TRBD1 CASSTDRGRNEAFF TGTGCCAGTAGTACGGACAGGGGGAGGAATGAAGCTTTCTTT
few TRBJ1-2 TRBV28 TRBD1 CASKTTGQGAIYGYTF TGTGCCAGCAAGACTACCGGACAGGGGGCGATCTATGGCTACACCTTC
few TRBJ2-1 TRBV28 . CASSASRNEQFF TGTGCCAGCAGTGCTTCTAGGAATGAGCAGTTCTTC
few TRBJ1-1 TRBV7-8 . CASSLKGEAFF TGTGCCAGCTCCTTGAAGGGGGAAGCTTTCTTT
. TRBJ2-3 TRBV7-2 TRBD2 CASSSVAGSEVAQYF TGTGCCAGCAGCTCAGTAGCGGGGTCCGAGGTTGCGCAGTATTTT
many TRBJ1-1 TRBV20-1 . CSAEGATPAEAFF TGCAGTGCTGAAGGCGCGACGCCAGCTGAAGCTTTCTTT